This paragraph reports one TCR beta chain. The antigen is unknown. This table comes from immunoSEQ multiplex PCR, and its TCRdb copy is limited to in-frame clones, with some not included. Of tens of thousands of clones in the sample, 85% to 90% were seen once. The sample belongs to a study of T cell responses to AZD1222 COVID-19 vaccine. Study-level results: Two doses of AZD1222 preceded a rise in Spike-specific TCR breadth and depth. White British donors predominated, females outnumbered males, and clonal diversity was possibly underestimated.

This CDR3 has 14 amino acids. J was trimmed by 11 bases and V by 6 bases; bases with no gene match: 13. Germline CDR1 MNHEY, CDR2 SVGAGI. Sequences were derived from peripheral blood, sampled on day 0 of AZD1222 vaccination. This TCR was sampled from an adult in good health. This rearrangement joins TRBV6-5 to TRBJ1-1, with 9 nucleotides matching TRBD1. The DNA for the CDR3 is TGTGCCAGCAGGAGGACAGGGGCCATTGGTGCCGCTTTCTTT. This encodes CASRRTGAIGAAFF.